A selection of T cell receptor beta chains follows, all from one sample in a study of T cell responses to AZD1222 COVID-19 vaccine. TCRdb's table, derived via immunoSEQ multiplex PCR, lists solely in-frame clones and lacks some. The repertoire consists of tens of thousands of clones, with 80% to 90% occurring once and the leading ten covering 25% to 35%. Sequenced here: peripheral blood, sampled 28 days after the second AZD1222 dose. These receptors all stem from an adult who received the AZD1222 COVID-19 vaccine. The conserved cysteine and the conserved F or W are not part of the CDR3 here.

v_call	cdr3_length	j_call	cdr3_aa
TRBV24-1	12	TRBJ2-2	ATSGRDEKGELF
TRBV19	11	TRBJ1-1	ASRDTGGGEAF
TRBV2	12	TRBJ1-2	ASSDSGSDYGYT
TRBV27	10	TRBJ2-1	ASSLGYNEQF
TRBV28	14	TRBJ1-5	ASSLWTGGSNQPQH
TRBV5-1	13	TRBJ1-6	ASSLDRASNSPLH
TRBV9	12	TRBJ2-5	ASSVGLGQETQY
TRBV27	13	TRBJ2-7	ASSLFGGGSYEQY
TRBV19	12	TRBJ1-5	ASAAGRDLQPQH
TRBV15	15	TRBJ2-7	ATSRDQNRASSYEQY
TRBV3-1/TRBV3-2	10	TRBJ1-1	ASSRVEGKAF
TRBV19	11	TRBJ1-6	ASGERMGSPLH